A selection of T cell receptor beta chains follows, all from one sample in a study of T cell changes during pregnancy in multiple sclerosis. Clones were read by immunoSEQ multiplex PCR, and TCRdb kept only the in-frame ones, dropping some. This table has about 69,000 clones, roughly 92% appearing once. Sequencing used peripheral blood, obtained in the third trimester of pregnancy. The origin of the receptors is a female donor in good health, enrolled as a control in a pregnancy study. Each CDR3 is given with its conserved first and last residue. The D gene is left open where the match is weak. Clone size, where shown, is once, few, many, or a class for clones that have expanded.

D,J,size,V,DNA,CDR3
TRBD2,TRBJ2-2,.,TRBV2,TGTGCCAGCAGTGAAAGAGTGGGGGGGACCGGGGAGCTGTTTTTT,CASSERVGGTGELFF
.,TRBJ1-1,.,TRBV25-1,TGTGCCAGCAGTGAATGGTCGGTGAATGAAGCTTTCTTT,CASSEWSVNEAFF
TRBD2,TRBJ2-5,.,TRBV13,TGTGCCAGCAGCTGGGGCGGGACTAGCGTAATCTTGTACCAAGAGACCCAGTACTTC,CASSWGGTSVILYQETQYF
.,TRBJ2-1,.,TRBV30,TGTGCCTGGAGTGTTTTGGGGGCGGGTGAGCAGTTCTTC,CAWSVLGAGEQFF
.,TRBJ1-1,.,TRBV5-1,TGCGCCAGCAGCTTTTCAGAAATGAACACTGAAGCTTTCTTT,CASSFSEMNTEAFF
.,TRBJ2-2,.,TRBV30,TGTGCCTGGTCTTCTAATGCGCCCGGGGAGCTGTTTTTT,CAWSSNAPGELFF
.,TRBJ1-1,.,TRBV4-2,TGTGCCAGCAGCCACGATGGGGGGGGCACTGAAGCTTTCTTT,CASSHDGGGTEAFF
.,TRBJ1-1,.,TRBV7-9,TGTGCCAGCAGCCTTAGAGGGCAGGGACAAACTGAAGCTTTCTTT,CASSLRGQGQTEAFF
TRBD2,TRBJ2-4,.,TRBV19,TGTGCCAGTAGTATATCCAGGGAGGGCATTCAGTACTTC,CASSISREGIQYF
TRBD2,TRBJ2-5,.,TRBV7-2,TGTGCCAGCAGCTTTCAACTAGCGGGGGGACAAGAGACCCAGTACTTC,CASSFQLAGGQETQYF
TRBD1,TRBJ1-6,once,TRBV5-6,TGTGCCAGCAGCTTCAGGGGGCAAAATTCACCCCTCCACTTT,CASSFRGQNSPLHF
TRBD2,TRBJ2-5,.,TRBV9,TGTGCCAGCAGCGTAGGGCTAGCGGGGGACCTCCAAGAGACCCAGTACTTC,CASSVGLAGDLQETQYF
.,TRBJ2-7,.,TRBV7-2,TGTGCCAGCAGCTCTCATGGAGCTTACGAGCAGTACTTC,CASSSHGAYEQYF
TRBD1,TRBJ1-2,.,TRBV5-6,TGTGCCAGCAGCACCGACAGGGGCCCTAACTATGGCTACACCTTC,CASSTDRGPNYGYTF
.,TRBJ1-1,.,TRBV27,TGTGCCAGCAGGACTCGAAACACTGAAGCTTTCTTT,CASRTRNTEAFF
TRBD2,TRBJ2-3,.,TRBV6-1,TGTGCCAGCACCATGACTAGCGGGGGTAGGGATACGCAGTATTTT,CASTMTSGGRDTQYF
.,TRBJ1-2,.,TRBV9,TGTGCCAGCAGCGTACAGGGGAACTATGGCTACACCTTC,CASSVQGNYGYTF
TRBD1,TRBJ2-3,.,TRBV28,TGTGCCAGCAGTCACCGGGGACAGGGAGCAGATACGCAGTATTTT,CASSHRGQGADTQYF
.,TRBJ2-7,.,TRBV6-1,TGTGCCAGCGCGCACAGCTCCTACGAGCAGTACTTC,CASAHSSYEQYF
.,TRBJ1-2,few,TRBV9,TGTGCCAGCAGCGTTGGGCCTCCCCCCAACTATGGCTACACCTTC,CASSVGPPPNYGYTF
.,TRBJ1-2,.,TRBV6-5,TGTGCCAGCAGCCGACAGTTAGGGAATTATGGCTACACCTTC,CASSRQLGNYGYTF
TRBD2,TRBJ2-7,.,TRBV6-5,TGTGCCAGCAGAGTTAGCGGGGGTGAAGCCTACGAGCAGTACTTC,CASRVSGGEAYEQYF
TRBD1,TRBJ1-6,.,TRBV2,TGTGCCAGCCCGGACAGGGATAATTCACCCCTCCACTTT,CASPDRDNSPLHF
.,TRBJ1-3,once,TRBV14,TGTGCCAGCAGCCAAATACAGTCCAGAGCTGGAAACACCATATATTTT,CASSQIQSRAGNTIYF
.,TRBJ1-5,once,TRBV5-1,TGCGCCAGCAGCTTGGAGTGGGGGCGGAATCAGCCCCAGCATTTT,CASSLEWGRNQPQHF
TRBD1,TRBJ2-7,.,TRBV7-2,TGTGCCAGCAGCTCGACAGGGCGGGTCTACGAGCAGTACTTC,CASSSTGRVYEQYF
TRBD2,TRBJ2-2,.,TRBV4-1,TGCGCCAGCAGCCAAGTGCCCGGACTAGTTGGCGGCGGCACCGGGGAGCTGTTTTTT,CASSQVPGLVGGGTGELFF
.,TRBJ2-1,.,TRBV11-3,TGTGCCAGCTCGTCCCGAGGAAGCTCCTACAATGAGCAGTTCTTC,CASSSRGSSYNEQFF
TRBD2,TRBJ2-7,.,TRBV4-3,TGCGCCAGCAGCCAAGGCCCACTAGCGGGAGGTTACGAGCAGTACTTC,CASSQGPLAGGYEQYF
TRBD1,TRBJ1-1,.,TRBV4-3,TGCGCCAGCAGCCAACTGCCGGGACAGGGGAACACTGAAGCTTTCTTT,CASSQLPGQGNTEAFF
.,TRBJ2-1,.,TRBV7-3,TGTGCCAGCAGCCCAGGACTCAATGAGCAGTTCTTC,CASSPGLNEQFF
TRBD2,TRBJ2-7,.,TRBV15,TGTGCCACCAGCAGAGTTGCGTTCGGGGGGTACGAGCAGTACTTC,CATSRVAFGGYEQYF
.,TRBJ1-1,.,TRBV11-3,TGTGCCAGCAGCCGGGATTTGAACACTGAAGCTTTCTTT,CASSRDLNTEAFF
.,TRBJ1-2,once,TRBV18,TGTGCCAGCTCCGAAACTAGGGTTGGCTATGGCTACACCTTC,CASSETRVGYGYTF
.,TRBJ1-5,.,TRBV2,TGTGCCAGCAGTGAAAGGGGTGCTAGCAATCAGCCCCAGCATTTT,CASSERGASNQPQHF
.,TRBJ2-6,.,TRBV7-3,TGTGCCAGCAGCTTAGCAGGGTTGGGGGCCAACGTCCTGACTTTC,CASSLAGLGANVLTF
.,TRBJ2-7,.,TRBV29-1,TGCAGCGTTGGGCTTGCGGGCACCTACGAGCAGTACTTC,CSVGLAGTYEQYF
TRBD1,TRBJ2-4,.,TRBV9,TGTGCCAGCAGCTCAAGAGGACAGGGGGATAACATTCAGTACTTC,CASSSRGQGDNIQYF
.,TRBJ1-2,.,TRBV27,TGTGCCAGCGGGGGACACAATAACTATGGCTACACCTTC,CASGGHNNYGYTF
.,TRBJ2-7,.,TRBV6-5,TGTGCCAGCAGTTACTCGACAGGGAGGACCTACGAGCAGTACTTC,CASSYSTGRTYEQYF
TRBD2,TRBJ2-3,.,TRBV6-5,TGTGCCAGCAGTTACGGACTAGCGGGGAATACGCAGTATTTT,CASSYGLAGNTQYF
.,TRBJ1-3,once,TRBV7-9,TGTGCCAGCCCTTCGAGAGGGCGTCCTGGAAACACCATATATTTT,CASPSRGRPGNTIYF
.,TRBJ2-7,.,TRBV21-1,TGTGCCAGCAGCGTGACTAGCGGGAGAAGCTACGAGCAGTACTTC,CASSVTSGRSYEQYF
TRBD1,TRBJ2-7,.,TRBV13,TGTGCCAGCAGCCCCGACAGGGCTTCCTACGAGCAGTACTTC,CASSPDRASYEQYF
TRBD1,TRBJ1-4,.,TRBV2,TGTGCCAGCAGTGAAGCCACACAGGGGGAAAAACTGTTTTTT,CASSEATQGEKLFF
.,TRBJ1-5,.,TRBV5-4,TGTGCCAGCAGCTTGGACGGGAATCAGCCCCAGCATTTT,CASSLDGNQPQHF
TRBD1,TRBJ2-2,.,TRBV5-1,TGCGCCAGCAGTCCGACAGGGACCGGGGAGCTGTTTTTT,CASSPTGTGELFF
TRBD2,TRBJ2-7,.,TRBV18,TGTGCCAGCTCACTCGGGAGGGAGCAGTACTTC,CASSLGREQYF
.,TRBJ2-5,.,TRBV19,TGTGCCAGTAGTGCGGACTCCCAAGAGACCCAGTACTTC,CASSADSQETQYF
.,TRBJ1-1,.,TRBV5-1,TGCGCCAGCAGCTTGAGTGCAGGGAAGAACACTGAAGCTTTCTTT,CASSLSAGKNTEAFF
.,TRBJ1-5,.,TRBV28,TGTGCCAGCAGCCTCGTGCAGGGCGGCAATCAGCCCCAGCATTTT,CASSLVQGGNQPQHF
TRBD2,TRBJ2-7,.,TRBV5-8,TGTGCCAGCAGCCAAGACGAGGGACTAGCAAGTGGCGAGCAGTACTTC,CASSQDEGLASGEQYF
.,TRBJ2-7,.,TRBV10-1,TGCGCCAGCAGTGAGTGTCGGCAGGGGAACTACGAGCAGTACTTC,CASSECRQGNYEQYF
TRBD1,TRBJ2-7,.,TRBV5-6,TGTGCCAGCAGACCCGGGACAGGGACGCACGAGCAGTACTTC,CASRPGTGTHEQYF
.,TRBJ2-4,.,TRBV5-6,TGTGCCAGCAGCTTGGTAGCGGTCGGACCGGACTATCCAAACATTCAGTACTTC,CASSLVAVGPDYPNIQYF
.,TRBJ2-2,once,TRBV6-5,TGTGCCAGCAGTACTCTAGGTTACACCGGGGAGCTGTTTTTT,CASSTLGYTGELFF
TRBD1,TRBJ2-5,.,TRBV7-9,TGTGCCAGCAGCTTGGGACAGGGGGGGCAGACCCAGTACTTC,CASSLGQGGQTQYF
TRBD1,TRBJ2-1,once,TRBV16,TGTGCCAGCAGCCAATCCTACGAGACAGGGGAGTTCTTC,CASSQSYETGEFF